Each of the 19 T cell receptor beta chains below was sequenced from the same sample in a study of blood T cell repertoires in COVID-19. Generated by immunoSEQ multiplex PCR, the TCRdb table keeps only in-frame clones and is missing some. The sample lists about 310,000 clones, around 86% seen once, with 1% in the top ten. The specimen sequenced was peripheral blood. Receptor source: a man over 45 with active or convalescent COVID-19.

V and J are TRBV29-1 and TRBJ2-4; 14 bases agree with TRBD2. This CDR3 has 15 amino acids. Trimming took 6 bases from V and 8 from J; bases not matched to a gene: 9. Germline values: CDR1 SQVTM, CDR2 ANQGSEA. The CDR3 DNA is TGCAGCGTACAGGGACTAGCGGGAGTAGGGGACATTCAGTACTTC. It translates to CSVQGLAGVGDIQYF.

The chain carries TRBV15 and TRBJ1-4, with a tentative D call TRBD1 (6 bases). The CDR3 contains 18 residues. Trimming removed 1 base at V and 0 bases at J, with 15 bases between. Germline lookup yields CDR1 LNHNV and CDR2 YYDKDF (reference sequence). DNA for the CDR3: TGTGCCACCAGCAGAGGTCGACAGGCGATTGCAACTAATGAAAAACTGTTTTTT. It is translated as CATSRGRQAIATNEKLFF.

The V and J genes are TRBV7-8 and TRBJ2-1; 8 nucleotides match TRBD2. The CDR3 has 16 residues. After removal of 3 bases from V and 4 bases from J, the junction contained 8 bases not matched to a gene. Germline V CDR1 and CDR2: SGHVS, FQNEAQ. CDR3: CASSLRTGLDYNEQFF. CDR3 bases: TGTGCCAGCAGCTTGCGGACGGGACTAGATTACAATGAGCAGTTCTTC. The full variable domain, its missing parts supplied by reference TRBV7-8 and TRBJ2-1, is GAGVSQSPRYKVAKRGQDVALRCDPISGHVSLFWYQQALGQGPEFLTYFQNEAQLDKSGLPSDRFFAERPEGSVSTLKIQRTQQEDSAVYLCASSLRTGLDYNEQFFGPGTRLTVL.

This clone was detected only once. The chain carries TRBV18 and TRBJ1-2; TRBD1 agrees at 10 bases. Germline CDR1 and CDR2: KGHSH and LQKENI. The CDR3 loop spans 16 amino acids. The trim removed 2 bases at V and 8 bases at J, leaving 11 bases unmatched. This CDR3 is CASSPRQGADLYGYTF. CDR3 DNA: TGTGCCAGCTCACCAAGACAGGGGGCCGACCTATACGGCTACACCTTC.

This chain joins TRBV28 and TRBJ1-4; D gene ambiguous. The CDR3 length is 13 residues. Germline CDR1 MDHEN, CDR2 SYDVKM. Trimming stripped 3 bases from V and 8 bases from J, with 10 bases between. In nucleotides, the CDR3 is TGTGCCAGCAGTTTTGTGGGCGGGGAAAAACTGTTTTTT. Protein sequence: CASSFVGGEKLFF.

This sequence joins TRBV5-1 and TRBJ1-2, with 8 bases identical to TRBD1. V shed 0 bases, J shed 7 bases, and the junction held 5 bases outside the gene matches. The CDR3 totals 14 residues. Germline CDR1 reads SGHRS; CDR2 reads YFSETQ. CDR3 in amino acids: CASSLERRGLGYTF. CDR3 bases: TGCGCCAGCAGCTTGGAGCGCAGGGGGCTTGGCTACACCTTC.

The chain has TRBV6-1 and TRBJ2-7, with 11 bases fitting TRBD2. From germline, CDR1 is MNHNS and CDR2 SASEGT. Trimming removed 4 bases from V and 1 base from J; junction bases left unmatched: 18. This CDR3 region has 20 residues. This CDR3 reads CASSAQQALAGGPRSYEQYF. In DNA, the CDR3 is TGTGCCAGCAGTGCCCAACAGGCCTTAGCGGGAGGGCCCAGGTCCTACGAGCAGTACTTC.

This chain joins TRBV7-9 and TRBJ1-1, with unresolved D. Between the trimmed V and J ends, which lost 3 bases and 6 bases, there was a span of 8 bases. The CDR3 sequence is 12 residues long. Germline values: CDR1 SEHNR, CDR2 FQNEAQ (reference sequence). CDR3 in DNA: TGTGCCAGCAGCTTGACACTTTCTGAAGCTTTCTTT. It encodes CASSLTLSEAFF.

The chain has TRBV9 and TRBJ2-6; D not certain. The CDR3 extends over 15 amino acids. Germline loops: CDR1 SGDLS, CDR2 YYNGEE. Trimming pared 1 base from V and 0 bases from J, leaving 5 bases between. The CDR3 nucleotides read TGTGCCAGCAGCGTATCGGGCTCTGGGGCCAACGTCCTGACTTTC. This translates into CASSVSGSGANVLTF.

As DNA, the CDR3 is TGCGCCAGCAGCCAAGTTTCTCCAGGGGGCGCTCCGGGAAACACCATATATTTT. Translated: CASSQVSPGGAPGNTIYF. This chain connects TRBV4-1 to TRBJ1-3, with 8 bases lining up with TRBD1. The CDR3 totals 18 residues. In germline, CDR1 is MGHRA, CDR2 YSYEKL. V lost 1 base and J lost 4; bases outside the gene matches: 12.

This chain connects TRBV9 to TRBJ2-3, with 8 bases fitting TRBD2. Unmatched junction bases numbered 6, after V lost 3 bases and J lost 3 bases. Germline V gene sequence: CDR1 SGDLS, CDR2 YYNGEE. The CDR3 loop spans 15 amino acids. CDR3: CASSGTSGITDTQYF. In DNA form, the CDR3 reads TGTGCCAGCAGCGGAACTAGCGGAATAACAGATACGCAGTATTTT.

This chain connects TRBV2 to TRBJ1-1, with unresolved D. Per the germline V gene, CDR1 is SNHLY and CDR2 is FYNNEI. The V and J ends lost 2 bases and 3 bases respectively, with 4 bases between them. The CDR3 runs to 12 residues. The CDR3 here is CASSETDTEAFF. The DNA of the CDR3 is TGTGCCAGCAGTGAAACAGACACTGAAGCTTTCTTT. The full variable domain, rest sourced from reference TRBV2 and TRBJ1-1, is EPEVTQTPSHQVTQMGQEVILRCVPISNHLYFYWYRQILGQKVEFLVSFYNNEISEKSEIFDDQFSVERPDGSNFTLKIRSTKLEDSAMYFCASSETDTEAFFGQGTRLTVV.

V is TRBV6-5 and J is TRBJ1-2; a weak D match, TRBD1 (6 bases). Per germline, CDR1 MNHEY and CDR2 SVGAGI. This CDR3 region has 14 residues. V dropped 6 bases and J dropped 4 bases, with 15 bases sitting between them. The CDR3 spells CASSPVGQIYGYTF. The CDR3 region has the DNA TGTGCCAGCAGCCCAGTCGGACAGATCTATGGCTACACCTTC.

The chain couples TRBV7-9 to TRBJ1-2, with a tentative D call TRBD1 (5 bases). CDR3 length equals 15 residues. V lost 10 bases to trimming and J lost 4 bases, with 22 bases between them. Germline assignment: CDR1 SEHNR and CDR2 FQNEAQ (reference sequence). CDR3 DNA sequence: TGTGCCATCGAACCGCGGGGGGTGAGGGGCTATGGCTACACCTTC. This codes for CAIEPRGVRGYGYTF.

The chain links TRBV5-6 to TRBJ2-7, with a possible D match to TRBD1 (5 bases). The CDR3 sequence is 16 residues long. V was cut by 1 base and J by 4 bases, with 18 bases left in between. From germline, CDR1 is SGHDT and CDR2 YYEEEE. As DNA, the CDR3 is TGTGCCAGCAGCTTGTCCTTAACAATAGGGGAATACGAGCAGTACTTC. The encoded protein is CASSLSLTIGEYEQYF.

The V gene is TRBV12-3 or TRBV12-4, the J gene TRBJ2-7; D is possibly TRBD2 (5 bases). V lost 6 bases, J lost 4 bases, and 13 bases lay in between. This CDR3 is 13 amino acids long. CDR3: CASSPGLRYEQYF. CDR3 DNA sequence: TGTGCCAGCAGCCCGGGATTAAGGTACGAGCAGTACTTC.

The DNA of the CDR3 is TGTGCCAGCAGCACGCAGGGGTTGGGCTCTGGGGCCAACGTCCTGACTTTC. Protein: CASSTQGLGSGANVLTF. The chain links TRBV21-1 to TRBJ2-6; the D call of TRBD1 is as the table states it, not checked on the DNA. TRBV21-1 is a pseudogene locus. This CDR3 spans 17 amino acids.

The V gene is TRBV18, the J gene TRBJ2-3; 10 bases are a match to TRBD2. Per the germline V gene, CDR1 is KGHSH and CDR2 is LQKENI. The CDR3 runs to 17 residues. With 0 bases clipped from V and 4 bases from J, the junction kept 7 bases outside the gene matches. The CDR3 spells CASSPPGLAGAPDTQYF. CDR3 coding DNA: TGTGCCAGCTCACCACCCGGCCTAGCGGGAGCGCCAGATACGCAGTATTTT.

The chain couples TRBV18 to TRBJ2-7; 14 positions match TRBD2. J gave up 3 bases and V 6 bases, and 7 bases lay outside the gene matches. The CDR3 contains 16 residues. The germline V gene encodes CDR1 KGHSH and CDR2 LQKENI. The CDR3 region is CASSLGTSGSNYEQYF. The DNA for the CDR3 is TGTGCCAGCTCCCTTGGGACTAGCGGGAGTAACTACGAGCAGTACTTC.